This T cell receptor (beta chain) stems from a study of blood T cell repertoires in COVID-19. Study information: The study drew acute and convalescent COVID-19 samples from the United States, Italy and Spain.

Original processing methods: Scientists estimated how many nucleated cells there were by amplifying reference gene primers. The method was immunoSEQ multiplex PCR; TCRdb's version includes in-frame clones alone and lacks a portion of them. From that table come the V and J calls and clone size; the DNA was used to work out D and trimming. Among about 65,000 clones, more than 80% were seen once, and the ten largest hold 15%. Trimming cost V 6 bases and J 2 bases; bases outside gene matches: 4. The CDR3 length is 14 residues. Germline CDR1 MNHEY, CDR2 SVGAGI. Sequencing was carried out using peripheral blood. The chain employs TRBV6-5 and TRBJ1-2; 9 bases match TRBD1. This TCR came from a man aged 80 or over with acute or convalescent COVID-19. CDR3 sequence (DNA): TGTGCCAGCAGCCCGGGACAGGGAAACTATGGCTACACCTTC. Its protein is CASSPGQGNYGYTF.